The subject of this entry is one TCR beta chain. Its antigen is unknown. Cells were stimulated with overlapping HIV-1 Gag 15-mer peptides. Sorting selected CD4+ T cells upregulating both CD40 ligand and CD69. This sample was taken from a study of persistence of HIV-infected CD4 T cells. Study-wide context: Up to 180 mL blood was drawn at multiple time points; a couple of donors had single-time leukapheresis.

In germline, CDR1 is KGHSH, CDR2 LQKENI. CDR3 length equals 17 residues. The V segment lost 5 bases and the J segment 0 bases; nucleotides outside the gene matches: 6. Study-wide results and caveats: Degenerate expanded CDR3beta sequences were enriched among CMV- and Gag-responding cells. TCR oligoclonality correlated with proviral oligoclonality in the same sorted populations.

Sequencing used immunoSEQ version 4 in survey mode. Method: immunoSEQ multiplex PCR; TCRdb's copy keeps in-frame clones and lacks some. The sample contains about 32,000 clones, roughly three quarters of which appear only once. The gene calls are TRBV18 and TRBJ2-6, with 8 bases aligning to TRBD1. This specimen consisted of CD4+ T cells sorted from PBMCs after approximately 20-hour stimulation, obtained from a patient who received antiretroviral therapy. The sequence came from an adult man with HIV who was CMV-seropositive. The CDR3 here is CASSAGQGYSGANVLTF. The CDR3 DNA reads TGTGCCAGCTCAGCAGGACAGGGTTACTCTGGGGCCAACGTCCTGACTTTC.